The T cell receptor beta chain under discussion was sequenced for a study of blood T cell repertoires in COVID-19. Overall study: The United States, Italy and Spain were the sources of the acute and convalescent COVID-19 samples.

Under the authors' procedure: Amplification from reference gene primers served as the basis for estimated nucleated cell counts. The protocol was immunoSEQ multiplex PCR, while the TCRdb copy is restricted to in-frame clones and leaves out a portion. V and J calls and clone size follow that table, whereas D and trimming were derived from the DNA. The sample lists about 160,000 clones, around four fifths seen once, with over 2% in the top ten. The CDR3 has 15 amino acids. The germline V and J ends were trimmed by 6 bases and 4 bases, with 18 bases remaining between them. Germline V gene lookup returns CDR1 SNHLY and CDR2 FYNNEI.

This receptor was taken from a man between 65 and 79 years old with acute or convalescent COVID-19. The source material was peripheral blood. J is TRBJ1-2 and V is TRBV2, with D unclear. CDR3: CASSSAEARVYGYTF. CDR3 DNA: TGTGCCAGCAGCTCGGCCGAGGCCCGGGTCTATGGCTACACCTTC.